This T cell receptor (beta chain) is from a study of T cells after yellow fever vaccination. General study points: Re-detected after boosting: most primary clones, 96% of CD4 and roughly 88% of CD8.

To note about this clonotype: As yet, its antigen is unknown.

Making TCR cDNA involved 5'RACE template switching, which added UMIs and a universal primer site. TCRdb reprocessed the 5' RACE reads with MiXCR, giving one entry per CDR3 protein. The table records hundreds of thousands of distinct CDR3 sequences, roughly an eighth of them present only once. Trimming shortened V by 1 base and J by 1 base, and 26 bases separated the two germline ends. The CDR3 is 20 residues long. CDR1 is SGHDN and CDR2 is FVKESK in the germline V gene. This rearrangement joins TRBV14 to TRBJ2-7; D is possibly TRBD2 (5 bases). The TCR comes from a young man who received the YFV17D yellow fever vaccine. This sample comprised PBMCs, obtained on the day of the yellow fever booster vaccination. CDR3 coding DNA: TGTGCCAGCAGCCAAGGTGTCCGGGATTCCTCCCGGGTGGGATCCTACGAGCAGTACTTC. This codes for CASSQGVRDSSRVGSYEQYF.